This T cell receptor beta chain was sequenced during a study of neoadjuvant anti-PD-1 for oral cavity cancer. This CDR3 is 16 amino acids long. The germline CDR1 and CDR2 sequences are MDHEN and SYDVKM. The protocol was immunoSEQ multiplex PCR, while the TCRdb copy is restricted to in-frame clones and leaves out a portion. The sample yields 10,000 to 15,000 clones, around three fifths seen once. The source material was tumor tissue, sampled before nivolumab (anti-PD-1) treatment. This sequence joins TRBV28 and TRBJ2-5; 9 bases are a match to TRBD2. The DNA matches TRBJ2-7 better at its end, which makes the J call doubtful. This TCR was recovered from a person aged 35 to 85 with oral cavity squamous cell carcinoma. CDR3 coding DNA: TGTGCCAGCAGTTTAAATGCGGGAGGGGTGGGTAACGAGCAGTACTTC. Protein sequence: CASSLNAGGVGNEQYF.